These 19 T cell receptor beta chains originate from one sample sequenced in a study of blood T cell repertoires in COVID-19. Sequenced by immunoSEQ multiplex PCR; TCRdb stores in-frame clones only, minus some. The table shows hundreds of thousands of clones, with 89% occurring only once. Sequenced input: peripheral blood. These receptors all come from a man between 18 and 29 years old with COVID-19, enrolled during active disease.

The chain employs TRBV5-4 and TRBJ2-1, with 10 positions matching TRBD2. Germline loops: CDR1 SGHNT, CDR2 YYREEE (reference sequence). V shed 4 bases, J shed 5 bases, and the junction held 9 bases outside the gene matches. The CDR3 length is 16 residues. The DNA for the CDR3 is TGTGCCAGCAGCCTTACTAGCGGGGCCGGGAACAATGAGCAGTTCTTC. Translated, it gives CASSLTSGAGNNEQFF. The whole variable domain, filled in from reference TRBV5-4 and TRBJ2-1, reads ETGVTQSPTHLIKTRGQQVTLRCSSQSGHNTVSWYQQALGQGPQFIFQYYREEENGRGNFPPRFSGLQFPNYSSELNVNALELDDSALYLCASSLTSGAGNNEQFFGPGTRLTVL.

The chain couples TRBV24-1 to TRBJ1-2; D perhaps matches TRBD1 (6 bases). V lost 4 bases to trimming and J lost 8 bases, with 13 bases between them. Germline V gene data show CDR1 as KGHDR and CDR2 as SFDVKD. The CDR3 length is 13 residues. CDR3 bases: TGTGCCACCAGTGACCAAACAGGGATCGGCTACACCTTC. Its translation is CATSDQTGIGYTF.

This clone turned up a few times. The V gene is TRBV2, the J gene TRBJ2-5; 11 bases match TRBD2. The V gene's germline CDR1 is SNHLY and CDR2 FYNNEI. This CDR3 is 15 amino acids long. Trimming removed 6 bases from V and 1 base from J; junction bases left unmatched: 4. The CDR3 region is CASSNSGRAQETQYF. The CDR3 coding sequence is TGTGCCAGCAGCAATAGCGGGAGGGCCCAAGAGACCCAGTACTTC.

The chain employs TRBV7-2 and TRBJ2-4; D call uncertain. Germline CDR1 is SGHTA and CDR2 is FQGNSA. The V and J ends lost 5 bases and 0 bases respectively, with 8 bases between them. The CDR3 contains 14 residues. CDR3 coding DNA: TGTGCCAGCAGCAACTATCAAGCCAAAAACATTCAGTACTTC. This translates into CASSNYQAKNIQYF. The whole variable domain, remainder taken from reference TRBV7-2 and TRBJ2-4, is GAGVSQSPSNKVTEKGKDVELRCDPISGHTALYWYRQSLGQGLEFLIYFQGNSAPDKSGLPSDRFSAERTGGSVSTLTIQRTQQEDSAVYLCASSNYQAKNIQYFGAGTRLSVL.

The chain couples TRBV5-1 to TRBJ2-3; tentatively, D is TRBD2 (5 bases). Germline V gene data show CDR1 as SGHRS and CDR2 as YFSETQ. The CDR3 loop spans 15 amino acids. The V gene lost 2 bases and the J gene lost 2 bases, with 12 bases spanning the gap. The CDR3 spells CASSLAGKLTDTQYF. The CDR3 bases are TGCGCCAGCAGCTTAGCCGGGAAACTCACAGATACGCAGTATTTT.

The chain is built from TRBV19 and TRBJ2-1, with 10 nucleotides matching TRBD2. The V segment lost 4 bases and the J segment 6 bases; nucleotides outside the gene matches: 6. This CDR3 is built from 15 residues. Germline loops: CDR1 LNHDA, CDR2 SQIVND (reference sequence). For the CDR3, the DNA is TGTGCCAGTAGTAAAAGCGGGAGGGCCCGCAATGAGCAGTTCTTC. Its protein is CASSKSGRARNEQFF.

The sample holds one count of this clone. The chain uses TRBV2 and TRBJ1-5; D call uncertain. With 3 bases removed from V and 4 bases from J, the gap between germline ends came to 7 bases. This CDR3 has 13 amino acids. Per the germline V gene, CDR1 is SNHLY and CDR2 is FYNNEI. Here the CDR3 reads CASSDTVNQPQHF. The CDR3 DNA is TGTGCCAGCAGTGATACAGTTAATCAGCCCCAGCATTTT.

The chain is built from TRBV2 and TRBJ2-1; D is perhaps TRBD2 (6 bases). V was trimmed by 1 base and J by 9 bases, leaving 19 bases between them. Per the germline V gene, CDR1 is SNHLY and CDR2 is FYNNEI. This CDR3 has 16 amino acids. The CDR3 spells CASSEVGTRDGGEQFF. The CDR3 region has the DNA TGTGCCAGCAGTGAAGTGGGGACTCGGGACGGTGGTGAGCAGTTCTTC.

This clone was observed once. J is TRBJ2-1 and V is TRBV29-1, with 9 positions matching TRBD2. Trimming removed 6 bases from V and 4 bases from J; junction bases left unmatched: 4. Germline values: CDR1 SQVTM, CDR2 ANQGSEA. This CDR3 spans 13 amino acids. The CDR3 is CSVRLAEYNEQFF. CDR3 nucleotides: TGCAGCGTCCGACTAGCGGAATACAATGAGCAGTTCTTC.

V usage is TRBV5-4 and J usage is TRBJ2-1; the D gene is possibly TRBD2 (6 bases). Trimming pared 1 base from V and 4 bases from J, leaving 12 bases between. The CDR3 has 15 amino acids. Germline lookup yields CDR1 SGHNT and CDR2 YYREEE (reference sequence). The CDR3 nucleotides are TGTGCCAGCAGCTTGAGGCAGGGAGGTTACAATGAGCAGTTCTTC. Amino acid sequence: CASSLRQGGYNEQFF.

This chain links TRBV11-3 with TRBJ2-1; 8 bases are shared with TRBD2. Germline assignment: CDR1 SGHNT and CDR2 YENEEA. Losses at the gene ends were 5 bases for V and 8 bases for J; bases not matched to a gene: 17. The CDR3 covers 17 residues. CDR3 residues: CASSPPGSGRFGDEQFF. The CDR3 DNA reads as TGTGCCAGCAGCCCCCCGGGGAGCGGGAGATTCGGGGATGAGCAGTTCTTC.

V is TRBV19 and J is TRBJ1-5; no clear D gene. Trimming removed 9 bases from V and 2 bases from J, with 17 bases in between. Germline values: CDR1 LNHDA, CDR2 SQIVND (reference sequence). The CDR3 runs 15 residues. CDR3: CASRSSTRGNQPQHF. The DNA for the CDR3 is TGTGCCAGCCGCTCCTCAACCCGGGGCAATCAGCCCCAGCATTTT.

This clone showed up just a few times. V is TRBV6-4 and J is TRBJ2-5; D may be TRBD2 (7 bases). This CDR3 contains 14 residues. V shed 3 bases and J shed 3 bases, with 11 bases lying between them. The germline V gene has CDR1 MRHNA and CDR2 SNTAGT. Written as DNA, the CDR3 is TGTGCCAGCAGTGAACGAGGGGGGGAAGAGACCCAGTACTTC. Encoded protein: CASSERGGEETQYF.

V and J are TRBV6-1 and TRBJ1-5, with D possibly being TRBD1 (6 bases). In germline, CDR1 is MNHNS, CDR2 SASEGT. V lost 3 bases and J 2 bases, leaving 14 bases between the germline ends. The CDR3 totals 16 residues. The CDR3 loop is CASSDIRGRGNQPQHF. The CDR3 DNA follows: TGTGCCAGCAGTGATATAAGGGGGAGGGGCAATCAGCCCCAGCATTTT.

The chain is built from TRBV18 and TRBJ2-2, with D perhaps TRBD1 (6 bases). The CDR3 is 16 amino acids. Germline V gene lookup returns CDR1 KGHSH and CDR2 LQKENI. V dropped 2 bases and J dropped 3 bases, with 13 bases sitting between them. The CDR3 region has the DNA TGTGCCAGCTCACCAGGGACCGGGACACACACCGGGGAGCTGTTTTTT. Translation: CASSPGTGTHTGELFF.

The J gene is TRBJ1-2, the V gene TRBV6-1; TRBD1 might be the D (5 bases). CDR3 length: 16 amino acids. CDR1 is MNHNS, CDR2 SASEGT, per germline. Trimming left V 0 bases short and J 4 bases short, with 15 bases between. The CDR3 DNA is TGTGCCAGCAGTGAAGCGCGACAAGACAGTACCTATGGCTACACCTTC. Translating gives CASSEARQDSTYGYTF.

V is TRBV4-1 and J is TRBJ1-4; D not resolved. CDR3 length equals 14 residues. Deletions cut 6 bases from V and 3 bases from J, with 11 bases between. CDR1 and CDR2 from the germline V gene are MGHRA and YSYEKL. In DNA form, the CDR3 reads TGCGCCAGCAGAATGGCGGAGTCTAATGAAAAACTGTTTTTT. It is translated as CASRMAESNEKLFF.

The gene calls are TRBV20-1 and TRBJ2-5, with 7 bases aligning to TRBD1. The CDR3 extends over 16 amino acids. CDR1 and CDR2 (germline): DFQATT, SNEGSKA (reference sequence). The V segment lost 3 bases and the J segment 5 bases; nucleotides outside the gene matches: 15. Here the CDR3 DNA reads TGCAGTGCTAGTAAACTGCTACAGGGGTTAAGGGAGACCCAGTACTTC. This encodes CSASKLLQGLRETQYF.

The chain has TRBV6-5 and TRBJ1-3, with D hard to call. Trimming removed 3 bases from V and 0 bases from J, with 9 bases in between. CDR3 size: 15 residues. Per the germline V gene, CDR1 is MNHEY and CDR2 is SVGAGI. CDR3 residues: CASSYRRSSGNTIYF. DNA for the CDR3: TGTGCCAGCAGTTATCGCCGCAGCTCTGGAAACACCATATATTTT.